The source of this T cell receptor (beta chain) is a study of CD8 T cells in ankylosing spondylitis. Whole-study results and caveats: Apparently characteristic of ankylosing spondylitis blood was a TCR beta motif (eight highly homologous variants). Enrichment of disease-linked clones was reportedly significant in matched ankylosing spondylitis synovial fluid. A subset of motif variants has previously been described in the synovial fluid and blood of reactive arthritis.

There are 13 residues in the CDR3. Trimming took 2 bases from V and 8 from J, leaving 13 bases between them. Note on this clonotype: Its antigen is still unknown.

Using its own MiXCR run on the 5' RACE reads, TCRdb lists one record per CDR3 protein. The table shows around 540,000 distinct CDR3 sequences, with roughly 12% occurring only once. This rearrangement joins TRBV12-3 or TRBV12-4 to TRBJ2-7; TRBD2 is a possible D gene (5 bases). The sequencing input was blood, either unsorted or a sorted T cell fraction (not recorded which). The sequence derives from a male donor with ankylosing spondylitis. CDR3 loop: CASSLSGPGKQYF. The CDR3 region has the DNA TGTGCCAGCAGTTTAAGCGGTCCGGGGAAGCAGTACTTC.